This T cell receptor beta chain comes out of a study of a mutant IDH1 vaccine in newly diagnosed glioma. Study in general: Beginning 4-6 weeks after radiotherapy alone, or with temozolomide cycles, vaccination took place.

Described time point: week 23, last vaccination. What each vaccine dose contained was 300 ug of mutant IDH1 20-mer peptide, accompanied by topical imiquimod. The germline CDR1 and CDR2 sequences are MRHNA and SNTAGT. V was shortened by 3 bases and J by 0 bases, with 10 bases between the two germline ends. The length of the CDR3 is 15 residues. Measured with immunoSEQ multiplex PCR; TCRdb has only the in-frame clones, and not every one. The table records more than 25,000 clones, 85% to 90% of them present only once. Notes on this clone: The antigen remains undetermined.

Sequenced material: PBMCs, taken from a glioma patient whose treatment included an IDH1 peptide vaccine. This receptor was taken from a man aged 35-49 years with glioma. The chain uses TRBV6-4 and TRBJ2-3; D perhaps matches TRBD1 (5 bases). The CDR3 loop reads CASSESAGSTDTQYF. The DNA for the CDR3 is TGTGCCAGCAGTGAATCGGCAGGGAGCACAGATACGCAGTATTTT.